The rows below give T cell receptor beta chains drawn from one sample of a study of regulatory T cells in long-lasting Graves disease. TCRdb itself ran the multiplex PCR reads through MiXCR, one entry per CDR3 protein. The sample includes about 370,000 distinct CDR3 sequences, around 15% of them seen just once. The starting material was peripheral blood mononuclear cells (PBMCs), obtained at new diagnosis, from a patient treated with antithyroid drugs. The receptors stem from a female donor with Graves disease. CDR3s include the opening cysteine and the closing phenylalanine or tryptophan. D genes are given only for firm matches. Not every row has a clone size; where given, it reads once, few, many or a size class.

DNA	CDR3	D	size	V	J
TGCAGCGTTGAAGATAAACCCTACGAGCAGTACTTC	CSVEDKPYEQYF	.	few	TRBV29-1	TRBJ2-7
TGTGCCAGCAGCTTAGTCATTGCTACTAGCGGGAGGGCTAACCAGTACTTC	CASSLVIATSGRANQYF	TRBD2	.	TRBV7-2	TRBJ2-5
TGCGCCAGCAGCCAAGTTAATATGGGTTTTATGGAGACCCAGTACTTC	CASSQVNMGFMETQYF	.	.	TRBV4-1	TRBJ2-5
TGTGCCAGCAGCCAGAGGATTGCGACAAACACTGAAGCTTTCTTT	CASSQRIATNTEAFF	.	many	TRBV3-1	TRBJ1-1
TGTGCCAGCACCCTCGACCAGAACATGAACACTGAAGCTTTCTTT	CASTLDQNMNTEAFF	.	many	TRBV2	TRBJ1-1
TGTGCCAGCAGTGAAGTGGCAGGGTATTTCTACACCTTC	CASSEVAGYFYTF	.	.	TRBV2	TRBJ1-2
TGTGCCAGCAGCTCGGACAATGAGCAGTTCTTC	CASSSDNEQFF	.	many	TRBV7-9	TRBJ2-1
TGTGCCAGCAGCCGACTCCGGGGCAGGGGGAGCACAGATACGCAGTATTTT	CASSRLRGRGSTDTQYF	TRBD1	many	TRBV11-2	TRBJ2-3
TGCAGTGCTAAAGGGACTAGCGGGACCTACGAGCAGTACTTC	CSAKGTSGTYEQYF	TRBD2	many	TRBV20-1	TRBJ2-7
TGTGCCAGCAGCCCGAACGTAGGTGTTTTAGAGGAAGCTTTCTTT	CASSPNVGVLEEAFF	.	many	TRBV12-3/TRBV12-4	TRBJ1-1
TGCGCCAGCAGCTTGGACACGAAAAGTCGGCCACCTCAAGCTTTCTTT	CASSLDTKSRPPQAFF	.	many	TRBV5-1	TRBJ1-1
TGTGCCAGCAGTTTGTCTGTTCAGGGGAACACTGAAGCTTTCTTT	CASSLSVQGNTEAFF	.	many	TRBV12-3/TRBV12-4	TRBJ1-1
TGTGCCAGCAGAGTTGGGTGGGGCCAAGGCAATCAGCCCCAGCATTTT	CASRVGWGQGNQPQHF	.	few	TRBV12-3/TRBV12-4	TRBJ1-5
TGCAGTGCTAGACCTGGACTAGCGGGAGCCACCTACAATGAGCAGTTCTTC	CSARPGLAGATYNEQFF	TRBD2	.	TRBV20-1	TRBJ2-1
TGTGCCAGCAGCCAAGGAGGTGGTGCAGATACGCAGTATTTT	CASSQGGGADTQYF	.	many	TRBV14	TRBJ2-3
TGCAGTGCTAGAGATCTCACCGGGACTTACAATGAGCAGTTCTTC	CSARDLTGTYNEQFF	.	.	TRBV20-1	TRBJ2-1
TGTGCCAGCAGCTGGAGCGTGGGGGGTCAAGAGACCCAGTACTTC	CASSWSVGGQETQYF	.	.	TRBV6-1	TRBJ2-5
TGCGCCAGCAGCCAACGGAGGGGTAGTAATCAGCCCCAGCATTTT	CASSQRRGSNQPQHF	.	many	TRBV4-1	TRBJ1-5
TGTGCCATCAACACGAACACCGGGGAGCTGTTTTTT	CAINTNTGELFF	.	.	TRBV6-1	TRBJ2-2
TGTGCCAGCAGCTCTATGGAGGGGAGTGAGCAGTACTTC	CASSSMEGSEQYF	.	many	TRBV7-6	TRBJ2-7
TGTGCCAGCAGCTTAGATGCGACAGGGGACATTCAGTACTTC	CASSLDATGDIQYF	TRBD1	.	TRBV11-2	TRBJ2-4
TGTGCCAGCAGTTTGGCCGGCAGGTCAAACATTCAGTACTTC	CASSLAGRSNIQYF	.	.	TRBV12-3/TRBV12-4	TRBJ2-4
TGTGCCAGCACCCGAGGGGGGCCCGGCTACACCTTC	CASTRGGPGYTF	.	few	TRBV5-6	TRBJ1-2
TGTGCCAGCAGTGAAGCGCTTCCTGATGGTGTTGAGACCCAGTACTTC	CASSEALPDGVETQYF	.	many	TRBV6-1	TRBJ2-5
TGTGCCAGCAGTTACGAAGGGACAGGGTCCTACGAGCAGTACTTC	CASSYEGTGSYEQYF	TRBD1	many	TRBV6-5	TRBJ2-7
TGTGCCAGCAGCCATCCTGGGACTAGCGGTATCTACAATAAGCAGTTCTTC	CASSHPGTSGIYNKQFF	TRBD2	.	TRBV14	TRBJ2-1
TGCAGTGCTAGTGAGCGGCAGGGGGTCGGACGGGCCTATGGCTACACCTTC	CSASERQGVGRAYGYTF	TRBD1	many	TRBV20-1	TRBJ1-2
TGTGCCAGCAGCCAAACCCGGAGGGGTGGCTACACCTTC	CASSQTRRGGYTF	.	many	TRBV3-1	TRBJ1-2
TGCAGTGCTTCAGGACTAGTCTTAACCTACGAGCAGTACTTC	CSASGLVLTYEQYF	TRBD2	many	TRBV20-1	TRBJ2-7
TGTGCCAGTAGTATAACTTTTATCTCCTACGAGCAGTACTTC	CASSITFISYEQYF	.	few	TRBV19	TRBJ2-7
TGTGCCAGCACCACTTCAATGAGAGCCTACGAGCAGTACTTC	CASTTSMRAYEQYF	.	many	TRBV6-2/TRBV6-3	TRBJ2-7
TGTGCCAGCAGTTTATCCCCGAGAGCTAACTATGGCTACACCTTC	CASSLSPRANYGYTF	.	many	TRBV27	TRBJ1-2